The present T cell receptor beta chain was sequenced within a study of shared clonotypes between healthy human individuals. Whole-study results and caveats: Some clonotypes were shared by all four sorted-subset donors, while others were not shared. The non-shared ones had lower generation probabilities than the shared ones.

This clone was detected only once. The target antigen is unknown. Germline lookup yields CDR1 SGHDN and CDR2 FVKESK. The V end lost 3 bases, the J end lost 1 base, and 13 bases lay between the germline ends. CDR3 length: 15 amino acids. Clones were sequenced by immunoSEQ multiplex PCR, and TCRdb holds only the in-frame ones, with some missing. Seen here are under 2,000,000 clones, roughly 94% observed once, and the top ten hold 0.9% to 1.5%. Naive CD8 cells were CD45RO-negative, positively selected for CCR7, excluding terminally differentiated effector memory CD45RA+ cells. The rearrangement joins TRBV14 to TRBJ2-7; D ambiguous. Sequencing was performed on naive CD8+ T cells sorted from blood. The receptor was derived from a man younger than 35 in good health. In DNA, the CDR3 is TGTGCCAGCAGCCAGACACCTTCTTCATCCTACGAGCAGTACTTC. Translating gives CASSQTPSSSYEQYF.